This T cell receptor beta chain was documented in a study of T cells in Graves' hyperthyroidism and ophthalmopathy. Study in general: At initial diagnosis, before any treatment had begun, peripheral blood was obtained. General observations from the study: The model anticipated ophthalmopathy a median about 7.1 months pre-onset. Researchers report that a 13 V-J model separated ophthalmopathy from stable hyperthyroidism. Most expanded thyroid clonotypes above 0.001 also appeared in blood.

This clonotype was picked up a small number of times. The antigen is unknown. Trimming took off 6 bases at V and 0 bases at J, with 17 bases between the two ends. The germline CDR1 and CDR2 sequences are LNHDA and SQIVND (reference sequence). This CDR3 has 16 residues. Amplified TCR beta CDR3 regions came from RNA transcripts. First-round RT-PCR of the TCR CDR3 relied on the HTBI primer set. TCRdb itself ran the multiplex PCR reads through MiXCR, one entry per CDR3 protein. Of some 460,000 distinct CDR3 sequences in the sample, about a sixth were seen once. J is TRBJ1-1 and V is TRBV19, with D perhaps TRBD1 (6 bases). The sequencing input was blood. The receptor was derived from a woman aged 18-29 years with Graves' hyperthyroidism. This CDR3 is CASRDWGPTMNTEAFF. In nucleotides, the CDR3 is TGTGCCAGTAGAGATTGGGGGCCTACCATGAACACTGAAGCTTTCTTT.